A single T cell receptor delta chain is shown here with its context. The antigen is undetermined. A far larger clone is a single base away, which makes a read error likely. Other DNA sequences in this sample translate to the same CDR3. Gammadelta T cells were flow-sorted from PBMC into Vgamma9/Vdelta2+ and Vdelta2-negative populations for bulk analysis. This sample is part of a study of γδ T cells in repeated Plasmodium falciparum infection. Study information: Malaria-naive adults were infected with P. falciparum NF54 four times over roughly 590 days. Samples were taken at baseline, before some infections, and 21 days after each. Whole-study results and caveats: In Vdelta2-negative, largely Vdelta1+, gammadelta repertoires, repeated controlled infections appeared to drive clonal selection waves.

Both TRG and TRD chains were sequenced from each sorted sample. TCRdb called clones anew from the multiplex PCR reads with CATT. Here the sample spans about 93,000 delta-chain clones, 0.8% to 1% being singletons. This CDR3 is built from 26 residues. V lost 1 base to trimming and J lost 0 bases; unmatched junction nucleotides: 33. Per germline, CDR1 TSWWSYY and CDR2 QGS. The origin of this receptor is a pool of human donors (malaria-infected and uninfected, not separated). The rearrangement uses TRDV1 and TRDJ1, with 9 bases fitting TRDD3. TCRdb does not report a J gene; here it was assigned by matching the DNA to germline references. The sequenced sample consisted of gamma-delta T cells from blood. CDR3 residues: CALGERSKPYLWAVRGDTKYTDKLIF. CDR3 DNA sequence: TGTGCTCTTGGGGAACGTTCCAAACCTTACCTCTGGGCGGTAAGGGGGGATACCAAGTACACCGATAAACTCATCTTT.